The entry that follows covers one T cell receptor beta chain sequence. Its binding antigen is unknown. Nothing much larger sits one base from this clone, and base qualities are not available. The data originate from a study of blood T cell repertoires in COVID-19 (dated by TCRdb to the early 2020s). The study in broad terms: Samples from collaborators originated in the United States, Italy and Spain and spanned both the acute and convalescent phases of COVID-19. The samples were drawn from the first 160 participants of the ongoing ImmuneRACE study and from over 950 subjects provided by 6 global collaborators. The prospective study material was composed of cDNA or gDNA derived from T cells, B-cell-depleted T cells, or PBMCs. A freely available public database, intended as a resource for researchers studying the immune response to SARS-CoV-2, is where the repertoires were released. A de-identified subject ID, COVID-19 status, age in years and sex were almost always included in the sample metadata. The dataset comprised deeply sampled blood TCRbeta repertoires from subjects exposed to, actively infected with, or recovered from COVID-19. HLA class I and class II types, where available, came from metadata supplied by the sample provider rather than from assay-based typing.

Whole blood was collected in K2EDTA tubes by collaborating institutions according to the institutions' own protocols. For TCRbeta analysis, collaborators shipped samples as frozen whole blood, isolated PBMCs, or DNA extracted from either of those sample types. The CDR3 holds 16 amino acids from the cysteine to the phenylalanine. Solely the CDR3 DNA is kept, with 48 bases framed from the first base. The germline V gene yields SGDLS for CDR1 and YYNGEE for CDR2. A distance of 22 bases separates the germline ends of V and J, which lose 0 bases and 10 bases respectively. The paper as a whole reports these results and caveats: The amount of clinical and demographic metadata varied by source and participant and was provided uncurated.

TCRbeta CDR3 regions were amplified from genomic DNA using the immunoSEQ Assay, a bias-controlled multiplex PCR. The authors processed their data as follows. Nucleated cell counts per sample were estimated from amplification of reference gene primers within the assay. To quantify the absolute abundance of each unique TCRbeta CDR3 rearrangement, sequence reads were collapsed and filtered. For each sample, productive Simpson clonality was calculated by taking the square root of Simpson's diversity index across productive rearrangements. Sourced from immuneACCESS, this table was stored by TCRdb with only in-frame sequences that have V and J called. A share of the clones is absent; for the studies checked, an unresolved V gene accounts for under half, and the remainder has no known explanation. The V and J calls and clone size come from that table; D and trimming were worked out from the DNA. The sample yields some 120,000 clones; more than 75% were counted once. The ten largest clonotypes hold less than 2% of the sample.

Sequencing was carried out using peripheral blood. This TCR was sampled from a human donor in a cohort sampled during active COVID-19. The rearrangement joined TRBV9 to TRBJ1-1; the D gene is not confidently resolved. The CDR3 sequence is CASSVEAQTHSRGAFF. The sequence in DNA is TGTGCCAGCAGCGTAGAGGCCCAGACCCATTCGCGGGGAGCTTTCTTT.